This TCR beta chain was found in a study of shared clonotypes between healthy human individuals. Assay used: immunoSEQ multiplex PCR; TCRdb lists only in-frame clones, some missing. The sample lists some 2 million clones, 85% to 95% occurring once. The sample holds one count of this clone. Trimming removed 2 bases from V and 7 bases from J, with 15 bases in between. There are 14 residues in the CDR3. Germline CDR1 and CDR2: MNHEY and SMNVEV (reference sequence). The receptor was isolated from a young man in good health. Input material: naive CD4+ T cells sorted from blood. The subset is: CD45RA+ positively selected. The chain combines TRBV27 with TRBJ2-7; D tentatively reads TRBD1 or TRBD2 (5 bases each). CDR3 sequence: CASSLRRDGREQYF. The CDR3 nucleotides read TGTGCCAGCAGTTTAAGAAGGGACGGCCGAGAGCAGTACTTC.